The next 12 T cell receptor beta chains were all read from a single sample in a study of cytomegalovirus exposure and HLA in healthy donors. Researchers ran the PCR with 60 Vbeta and 13 Jbeta primers. Assay used: immunoSEQ multiplex PCR; TCRdb lists only in-frame clones, some missing. The sample records 100,000 or so clones, approximately 81% being singletons. The specimen was PBMCs. Receptors originate from a male donor in good health and CMV-seropositive.

This chain links TRBV25-1 with TRBJ1-2; TRBD1 matches at 8 bases. In germline, CDR1 is MGHDK, CDR2 SYGVNS. With V trimmed by 2 bases and J by 7 bases, 6 bases remained unmatched. The CDR3 runs 14 residues. The CDR3 reads CASSEPGQVLGYTF. CDR3 DNA: TGTGCCAGCAGTGAACCGGGACAGGTTCTTGGCTACACCTTC.

The V gene is TRBV19, the J gene TRBJ1-5; a possible D gene is TRBD1 (6 bases). The germline gives CDR1 LNHDA, CDR2 SQIVND (reference sequence). CDR3 length: 13 amino acids. V was shortened by 5 bases and J by 4 bases, with 9 bases between the two germline ends. In nucleotides, the CDR3 is TGTGCCAGTAGTGCGGACAGAAATCAGCCCCAGCATTTT. It yields the protein CASSADRNQPQHF.

In its sample, this clone was seen a few times. The CDR3, as DNA: TGTGCCAGCAGCCAGAGGTGGACTTATAATTCACCCCTCCACTTT. Its protein is CASSQRWTYNSPLHF. The chain links TRBV14 to TRBJ1-6; no clear D. From germline, CDR1 is SGHDN and CDR2 FVKESK. The length of the CDR3 is 15 residues. The V end lost 3 bases, the J end lost 4 bases, and 10 bases lay between the germline ends. The full variable domain, rest sourced from reference TRBV14 and TRBJ1-6, is EAGVTQFPSHSVIEKGQTVTLRCDPISGHDNLYWYRRVMGKEIKFLLHFVKESKQDESGMPNNRFLAERTGGTYSTLKVQPAELEDSGVYFCASSQRWTYNSPLHFGNGTRLTVT.

V is TRBV5-3 and J is TRBJ2-3; no definite D call. TRBV5-3 is an ORF for which the function is uncertain. V was pared by 2 bases and J by 6 bases, with 13 bases between. The CDR3 consists of 14 residues. This chain's CDR3 is CARSLNTPEDTQYF. The CDR3, as DNA: TGTGCCAGAAGCTTAAATACCCCCGAGGATACGCAGTATTTT.

The V and J genes are TRBV6-1 and TRBJ2-5; the D is unclear. V lost 2 bases and J lost 1, with 8 bases in between. This CDR3 contains 14 residues. The germline CDR1 and CDR2 sequences are MNHNS and SASEGT. DNA for the CDR3: TGTGCCAGCAGTGAATTCGACTCCCAAGAGACCCAGTACTTC. Its translation: CASSEFDSQETQYF.

For this clone: Other DNA sequences within the sample encode an identical CDR3. The V gene is TRBV7-2, the J gene TRBJ1-2; D unresolved. V was cut by 5 bases and J by 1 base, with 11 bases left in between. CDR3 length: 14 amino acids. Per the germline V gene, CDR1 is SGHTA and CDR2 is FQGNSA. The CDR3 coding sequence is TGTGCCAGCAGCCCTCCCGGGTATAACTATGGCTACACCTTC. It specifies CASSPPGYNYGYTF.

The rearrangement uses TRBV11-2 and TRBJ1-2; 7 bases align to TRBD1. This CDR3 region has 14 residues. With 4 bases clipped from V and 7 bases from J, the junction kept 9 bases outside the gene matches. Germline CDR1 SGHAT, CDR2 FQNNGV. In nucleotides, the CDR3 is TGTGCCAGCAGCTCCGGGACAGCAGATTCTGGCTACACCTTC. Amino acid sequence: CASSSGTADSGYTF.

The chain joins TRBV7-3 to TRBJ2-2; D is uncertain. The CDR3 extends over 13 amino acids. The ends were cut back, 1 base at V and 7 bases at J, with 7 bases in the middle. The germline V gene has CDR1 SGHTA and CDR2 FQGTGA. CDR3 in amino acids: CASSLSGGGELFF. The CDR3 DNA reads TGTGCCAGCAGCTTAAGTGGCGGCGGGGAGCTGTTTTTT.

With respect to this clone: Within the sample, other DNA sequences also encode this same CDR3. The V call is TRBV9, the J call TRBJ1-2, with TRBD1 matching over 7 bases. Germline CDR1 SGDLS, CDR2 YYNGEE. V lost 0 bases and J lost 1; bases outside the gene matches: 0. This CDR3 has 14 amino acids. The DNA of the CDR3 is TGTGCCAGCAGCGTAGGACAGGGTAACTATGGCTACACCTTC. Translation: CASSVGQGNYGYTF.

The chain carries TRBV5-4 and TRBJ1-6; 10 bases match TRBD1. Germline V lookup: CDR1 SGHNT, CDR2 YYREEE (reference sequence). With V trimmed by 4 bases and J by 7 bases, 2 bases remained unmatched. The CDR3 length is 14 residues. CDR3 region: CASSRTGGNSPLHF. The CDR3 region has the DNA TGTGCCAGCAGCAGGACAGGGGGGAATTCACCCCTCCACTTT.

The chain carries TRBV7-2 and TRBJ1-1; 9 bases map to TRBD1. J gave up 8 bases and V 6 bases, and 10 bases lay outside the gene matches. This CDR3 is 14 amino acids long. In germline, CDR1 is SGHTA, CDR2 FQGNSA. The CDR3 protein is CASRRTGGFAEAFF. DNA of the CDR3: TGTGCCAGCAGACGCACAGGGGGCTTTGCCGAAGCTTTCTTT.

V and J are TRBV27 and TRBJ2-7, with 8 bases that match TRBD1. V trimming: 5 bases; J trimming: 2 bases; junction bases outside the gene matches: 5. The CDR3 consists of 14 residues. Per the germline V gene, CDR1 is MNHEY and CDR2 is SMNVEV (reference sequence). The chain's CDR3 is CASSGAGGPYEQYF. The CDR3 DNA is TGTGCCAGCAGTGGGGCAGGGGGCCCCTACGAGCAGTACTTC.